Shown below are 27 T cell receptor beta chains from a single sample sequenced in a study of Tregs in tolerant kidney transplant recipients. The nonmyeloablative bone marrow transplants came from related graft donors, with transient mixed chimerism. Libraries were prepared by immunoSEQ multiplex PCR; TCRdb keeps only in-frame clonotypes and omits some of them. The sample consists of roughly 80,000 clones, about 91% of them appearing once. The specimen was CD4+ T cells from blood (PBMCs), collected 24 months after the transplant. These receptors all stem from a human patient who received a combined kidney and bone marrow transplant. Some T cells may trace back to the graft donor.

The chain couples TRBV18 to TRBJ2-1, with D possibly TRBD2 on 5 matching bases. This CDR3 has 17 amino acids. CDR1 is KGHSH, CDR2 LQKENI, per germline. Trimming took 5 bases from V and 1 from J, leaving 18 bases between them. The DNA for the CDR3 is TGTGCCAGCTCAGCTACCTCGGGGTTTTCGTCCTACAATGAGCAGTTCTTC. Translating gives CASSATSGFSSYNEQFF.

The gene calls are TRBV11-1 and TRBJ2-3, with a tentative D call TRBD2 (5 bases). The V end was cut by 5 bases, the J end by 3 bases, with 12 bases between. The CDR3 has 14 residues. Germline CDR1 is SGHAT and CDR2 is FQDESV (reference sequence). CDR3 sequence reads: CASSPGAATDTQYF. CDR3 sequence (DNA): TGTGCCAGCAGCCCAGGAGCGGCGACAGATACGCAGTATTTT.

The chain is built from TRBV19 and TRBJ2-7, with 7 bases that match TRBD1. The junction had 1 base not matched to a gene; V was cut back by 3 bases and J by 2 bases. This CDR3 is built from 13 residues. The germline gives CDR1 LNHDA, CDR2 SQIVND (reference sequence). Here the CDR3 DNA reads TGTGCCAGTAGTATGGGACAGCCCTACGAGCAGTACTTC. The encoded protein is CASSMGQPYEQYF.

The chain is built from TRBV10-3 and TRBJ2-5; maybe TRBD1 (6 bases). The germline CDR1 and CDR2 sequences are ENHRY and SYGVKD. The CDR3 is 14 amino acids. V was cut by 2 bases and J by 4 bases, with 11 bases left in between. In DNA, the CDR3 is TGTGCCATCAGTGAGCTGCAGGGGCGAGAGACCCAGTACTTC. It specifies CAISELQGRETQYF.

In DNA form, the CDR3 reads TGTGCCAGTAGTATCGGTACGATCCAAGAGACCCAGTACTTC. Translation gives CASSIGTIQETQYF. This chain connects TRBV19 to TRBJ2-5; D not resolved. Trimming took 3 bases from V and 1 from J, leaving 9 bases between them. The germline V gene has CDR1 LNHDA and CDR2 SQIVND (reference sequence). The CDR3 runs 14 residues.

Written as DNA, the CDR3 is TGTGCCAGCAGCTTCCACAGGGACGTGGAGACCCAGTACTTC. Translating gives CASSFHRDVETQYF. V and J are TRBV7-7 and TRBJ2-5, with D possibly being TRBD1 (6 bases). This CDR3 has 14 amino acids. V lost 3 bases, J lost 5 bases, and 13 bases lay in between. Germline V gene sequence: CDR1 SSHAT, CDR2 FNYEAQ (reference sequence).

The rearrangement links TRBV7-2 to TRBJ2-3; D ambiguous. Germline V CDR1 and CDR2: SGHTA, FQGNSA. Trimming pared 4 bases from V and 6 bases from J, leaving 11 bases between. This CDR3 is built from 13 residues. Here the CDR3 reads CASSSSGRDTQYF. The CDR3, as DNA: TGTGCCAGCAGCTCTTCCGGTCGGGATACGCAGTATTTT.

This clone was found a few times. The J gene is TRBJ1-4, the V gene TRBV2; unclear D gene. V was pared by 6 bases and J by 7 bases, with 15 bases between. The CDR3 contains 14 residues. Germline V gives CDR1 SNHLY, CDR2 FYNNEI. The CDR3 DNA reads as TGTGCCAGCAGGAATGGTCGATACAGTGAAAAACTGTTTTTT. This sequence encodes CASRNGRYSEKLFF. The full variable domain, in which reference TRBV2 and TRBJ1-4 provide the parts outside the CDR3, is EPEVTQTPSHQVTQMGQEVILRCVPISNHLYFYWYRQILGQKVEFLVSFYNNEISEKSEIFDDQFSVERPDGSNFTLKIRSTKLEDSAMYFCASRNGRYSEKLFFGSGTQLSVL.

The chain is built from TRBV18 and TRBJ1-2; 7 bases fit TRBD1. Trimming at V came to 4 bases and at J to 4 bases, leaving 0 bases not matched to a gene. The CDR3 spans 12 residues. The germline V gene has CDR1 KGHSH and CDR2 LQKENI. CDR3 amino acids: CASSRDSYGYTF. CDR3 bases: TGTGCCAGCTCACGGGACAGCTATGGCTACACCTTC.

The V and J genes are TRBV7-6 and TRBJ2-2; 7 nucleotides align to TRBD1. V shed 7 bases and J 8 bases; nucleotides not matched to a gene: 10. Germline V lookup: CDR1 SGHVS, CDR2 FNYEAQ. This CDR3 contains 14 residues. The CDR3 loop is CASKRGPEVGELFF. CDR3 bases: TGTGCCAGCAAAAGGGGGCCGGAGGTGGGGGAGCTGTTTTTT.

The chain combines TRBV5-5 with TRBJ2-5; no definite D call. With 3 bases removed from V and 5 bases from J, the gap between germline ends came to 11 bases. CDR1 and CDR2 (germline): SGHKS, YYEKEE (reference sequence). The CDR3 totals 13 residues. CDR3 residues: CASSSTLRETQYF. The CDR3 coding sequence is TGTGCCAGCAGCTCAACCCTCAGGGAGACCCAGTACTTC.

This clone was detected only once. V is TRBV15 and J is TRBJ2-5; a weak D match, TRBD2 (5 bases). The CDR3 runs 15 residues. The V gene lost 3 bases and the J gene lost 11 bases, with 22 bases spanning the gap. Germline V gene sequence: CDR1 LNHNV, CDR2 YYDKDF (reference sequence). The CDR3 coding sequence is TGTGCCACCAGCAGCCATTTATCGGCCGGGGAAGGGCAGTACTTC. This encodes CATSSHLSAGEGQYF.

The J gene is TRBJ2-3, the V gene TRBV19; D unclear. Trimming removed 6 bases at V and 3 bases at J, with 10 bases between. This CDR3 is 13 amino acids long. Germline V gene sequence: CDR1 LNHDA, CDR2 SQIVND (reference sequence). For the CDR3, the DNA is TGTGCCAGTAGAGATACTATGACAGATACGCAGTATTTT. It is translated as CASRDTMTDTQYF.

Concerning this clone: The sample contains more than one DNA sequence encoding this CDR3. The rearrangement uses TRBV28 and TRBJ1-6; weak D call: TRBD1 (5 bases). The CDR3 consists of 17 residues. V was cut by 7 bases and J by 1 base, with 17 bases left in between. Germline-derived CDR1 and CDR2 are MDHEN and SYDVKM. CDR3 amino acids: CASIALGRGSYNSPLHF. The DNA for the CDR3 is TGTGCCAGCATCGCCCTAGGGAGGGGTTCCTATAATTCACCCCTCCACTTT.

V and J are TRBV6-5 and TRBJ2-7; the D gene is possibly TRBD1 (6 bases). The CDR3 totals 14 residues. Germline V gene lookup returns CDR1 MNHEY and CDR2 SVGAGI. Trimming pared 6 bases from V and 3 bases from J, leaving 15 bases between. CDR3: CASSSGHPGYEQYF. The CDR3 DNA sequence: TGTGCCAGCAGCTCGGGACACCCCGGCTACGAGCAGTACTTC.

The chain uses TRBV5-5 and TRBJ2-7; no definite D call. CDR3 size: 14 residues. The V and J ends lost 4 bases and 0 bases respectively, with 11 bases between them. The germline V gene has CDR1 SGHKS and CDR2 YYEKEE (reference sequence). The CDR3 loop reads CASSLSVSSYEQYF. For the CDR3, the DNA is TGTGCCAGCAGCCTAAGCGTAAGCTCCTACGAGCAGTACTTC.

The chain joins TRBV7-3 to TRBJ1-1; TRBD1 aligns across 7 bases. The CDR3 loop spans 16 amino acids. V dropped 5 bases and J dropped 1; count of bases not matched to a gene: 10. Germline V gene data show CDR1 as SGHTA and CDR2 as FQGTGA. The CDR3 DNA is TGTGCCAGCAGCCGTACGGCAGGGGGACGGAACACTGAAGCTTTCTTT. It codes for CASSRTAGGRNTEAFF.

In this sample, this clone turned up once. V is TRBV5-8 and J is TRBJ2-4, with D maybe TRBD2 (5 bases). Germline V lookup: CDR1 SGHTS, CDR2 YDEGEE. The CDR3 sequence is 17 residues long. The V and J ends lost 2 bases and 0 bases respectively, with 15 bases between them. The CDR3 nucleotides read TGTGCCAGCAGCTTATTCGAGGGATTTCTAGCCAAAAACATTCAGTACTTC. Protein product: CASSLFEGFLAKNIQYF. Full variable domain (outside the CDR3, taken from reference TRBV5-8 and TRBJ2-4): EAGVTQSPTHLIKTRGQQATLRCSPISGHTSVYWYQQALGLGLQFLLWYDEGEERNRGNFPPRFSGRQFPNYSSELNVNALELEDSALYLCASSLFEGFLAKNIQYFGAGTRLSVL.

The chain combines TRBV4-1 with TRBJ2-3; no clear D. Germline lookup yields CDR1 MGHRA and CDR2 YSYEKL. The V and J ends lost 1 base and 1 base respectively, with 12 bases between them. The length of the CDR3 is 16 residues. This CDR3 is CASSQGSLYGTDTQYF. The CDR3 region has the DNA TGCGCCAGCAGCCAAGGTAGCCTTTACGGCACAGATACGCAGTATTTT.

The V call is TRBV5-1, the J call TRBJ2-1; TRBD2 agrees at 7 bases. The ends lost 5 bases at V and 2 bases at J; junction bases unmatched: 7. Germline CDR1 is SGHRS and CDR2 is YFSETQ. The CDR3 is made up of 15 amino acids. Here the CDR3 reads CASRIASGAYNEQFF. The CDR3 DNA follows: TGCGCCAGCAGAATCGCTAGCGGAGCCTACAATGAGCAGTTCTTC.

The chain has TRBV4-2 and TRBJ2-5; 8 bases are shared with TRBD2. This CDR3 is 16 amino acids long. From germline, CDR1 is LGHNA and CDR2 YNFKEQ. With V trimmed by 1 base and J by 4 bases, 8 bases remained unmatched. CDR3 sequence reads: CASSQGEAGEAETQYF. CDR3 nucleotide sequence: TGTGCCAGCAGCCAAGGGGAAGCGGGAGAGGCAGAGACCCAGTACTTC.

This chain joins TRBV18 and TRBJ2-7, with a weak D call TRBD1 (5 bases). CDR3 length: 13 residues. Germline CDR1 KGHSH, CDR2 LQKENI. Trimming cost V 3 bases and J 0 bases, with 6 bases left between them. CDR3 nucleotides: TGTGCCAGCTCACCGACAGCCTCCTACGAGCAGTACTTC. Protein: CASSPTASYEQYF.

CDR3 residues: CSVGGQGYGYTF. In DNA form, the CDR3 reads TGCAGCGTTGGCGGACAGGGCTATGGCTACACCTTC. The chain uses TRBV29-1 and TRBJ1-2, with TRBD1 matching over 8 bases. The ends lost 4 bases at V and 4 bases at J; junction bases unmatched: 2. This CDR3 spans 12 amino acids. CDR1 is SQVTM and CDR2 is ANQGSEA in the germline V gene.

A single count supports this clone. This chain links TRBV6-4 with TRBJ2-3, with 10 bases identical to TRBD2. The CDR3 has 15 residues. The J segment lost 3 bases and the V segment lost 3 bases, leaving 3 bases of the junction unmatched. CDR1 and CDR2 (germline): MRHNA, SNTAGT. The DNA of the CDR3 is TGTGCCAGCAGTGAACTAGCGGGATTTACAGATACGCAGTATTTT. This translates into CASSELAGFTDTQYF.

This sequence joins TRBV6-6 and TRBJ1-1, with 11 bases that match TRBD1. V gave up 5 bases and J gave up 3 bases; unmatched junction bases: 8. The length of the CDR3 is 16 residues. In germline, CDR1 is MNHNY, CDR2 SVGAGI (reference sequence). The chain's CDR3 is CASSRLGQGVDTEAFF. Here the CDR3 DNA reads TGTGCCAGCAGTCGCCTGGGACAGGGGGTGGACACTGAAGCTTTCTTT.

The V and J genes are TRBV29-1 and TRBJ2-7; tentative D call: TRBD2 (6 bases). V lost 6 bases, J lost 3 bases, and 12 bases lay in between. Germline CDR1 reads SQVTM; CDR2 reads ANQGSEA. This CDR3 contains 12 residues. CDR3 protein: CSVGGRYYEQYF. CDR3 DNA sequence: TGCAGCGTCGGGGGTAGGTACTACGAGCAGTACTTC.

This chain connects TRBV18 to TRBJ2-7; 8 bases align to TRBD2. Trimming removed 0 bases from V and 4 bases from J; junction bases left unmatched: 11. The germline V gene has CDR1 KGHSH and CDR2 LQKENI. The CDR3 runs to 17 residues. The CDR3 loop is CASSPPVRTGGPYEQYF. The DNA for the CDR3 is TGTGCCAGCTCACCACCGGTTAGAACGGGAGGGCCTTACGAGCAGTACTTC.